This TCR beta chain appears in the sequencing data of a study of T cell responses to AZD1222 COVID-19 vaccine (dated by TCRdb to about 2021). Study-level background: Because spike-specific TCR depth and breadth did not differ between the two schedules, AZD1222 recipients who got a second dose at roughly 4 weeks were pooled with those who got a second dose at roughly 12 weeks. TCR sequencing covered fewer than 250 trial participants: 200 to 220 given two doses of AZD1222 and 26 given two doses of MenACWY control vaccine. Enrollment into the trials was organized by age into subgroups of 18-55, 56-69 and 70-plus years, and those subgroups contained approximately 160, 26 and 62 TCR-sequenced participants, respectively.

According to the germline V gene, CDR1 reads SGHRS and CDR2 reads YFSETQ. V lost 3 bases and J lost 5 bases, and the count of bases not matched to a germline gene is 12. The CDR3 numbers 16 residues from cysteine through phenylalanine. Only the CDR3 part of the read is kept: 48 bases, read in frame from the first base. Results the study describes overall, beyond this receptor: Reportedly, almost half of the unique spike-specific TCRs recognized epitopes lying outside the regions that are mutated in the B.1.351 and B.1.1.7 variants. Because no day 14 peak-response samples were available, the repertoires could be characterized only after the peak T cell response. Conclusions about previously exposed vaccinees are limited, since just five or six AZD1222 recipients were seropositive for SARS-CoV-2 at baseline. After two AZD1222 doses, both the breadth and the depth of spike-specific TCRs were significantly higher than at day 0 and than in MenACWY recipients. Most participants were white British and females outnumbered males, and the authors suggested that clonal diversity may have been underestimated. CD4 TCRs associated with the vaccine covered the entire spike protein, and the dominant responses were in regions 160-218 and 743-854. In the small 56-69-year group, the increase in depth fell short of significance, most likely because of low power.

This specimen's time point label, per the study, means: baseline before first vaccination. Vaccinee samples came from UK trials COV001 and COV002, including a single-blind randomized controlled phase 2/3 trial of AZD1222 (ChAdOx1 nCoV-19) in healthy adults. For TCRbeta chain sequencing, PBMC samples were collected from trial participants at day 0 and at day 28 after the second dose. With respect to this clone: It has no known antigen specificity. Base qualities are not recorded, but no much larger clone differs from it by a single base.

The CDR3 regions of human TCRbeta chains were subjected to immunosequencing. From the authors' description of their analysis: TCRs in the repertoires were matched against a reference library of SARS-CoV-2-specific TCRs that had been generated with the MIRA antigen-specificity platform. Breadth meant the fraction of unique TCRs that were SARS-CoV-2-associated, whereas depth meant the fraction of total T cells that were SARS-CoV-2-associated. Each spike-specific TCR was assigned to its reactive spike region and to a CD4 or CD8 class using the MIRA data. Log10-transformed breadth and depth values were compared by one-way ANOVA with Sidak's multiple comparisons tests. What TCRdb holds here is the immuneACCESS table cut down to in-frame rearrangements. Part of the clones is not present; checked against another copy, under half of the missing clones reflect an unresolved V gene, and the others are unexplained. The V and J calls and clone size are taken from that table; D and trimming were inferred from the DNA. The sample table contains roughly 77,000 clones; only one count was recorded for 85% to 95% of them. The ten largest clones add up to over 4.5% of the sample.

The receptor's source is an adult in good health. Here the sequenced sample was peripheral blood, taken on day 0 of AZD1222 vaccination. The chain couples TRBV5-1 to TRBJ2-7; 9 of the junction bases match TRBD1. The CDR3 is CASSSNSGTGIDEQYF. The DNA sequence reads TGCGCCAGCAGCTCTAATTCCGGGACAGGGATCGACGAGCAGTACTTC.